The clone carrying this TCR beta chain was seen once. Its target is not known. Sequencing was performed with immunoSEQ multiplex PCR; in TCRdb, only in-frame clones are kept and a portion is missing. The table includes some 6,500 clones, approximately 73% detected once. J gave up 1 base and V 4 bases, and 5 bases lay outside the gene matches. The CDR3 has 17 residues. Per germline, CDR1 SGHKS and CDR2 YYEKEE (reference sequence). These data originate in a study of CD8 T cell repertoires and HIV-1 epitope variants. Study at large: Controls included no peptide, Ebola AY9 epitope, and a CMV, EBV, flu pool. Enriched T cells were co-cultured with equal numbers of autologous T cell-negative antigen-presenting cells.

The chain carries TRBV5-5 and TRBJ1-6, with TRBD1 identical over 10 bases. The sample taken for sequencing was cultured CD8+ T cells derived from PBMCs. This receptor was identified in a male donor with HIV. CDR3 sequence reads: CASSAGTGVSYNSPLHF. CDR3 coding DNA: TGTGCCAGCAGCGCCGGGACAGGGGTTTCCTATAATTCACCCCTCCACTTT.